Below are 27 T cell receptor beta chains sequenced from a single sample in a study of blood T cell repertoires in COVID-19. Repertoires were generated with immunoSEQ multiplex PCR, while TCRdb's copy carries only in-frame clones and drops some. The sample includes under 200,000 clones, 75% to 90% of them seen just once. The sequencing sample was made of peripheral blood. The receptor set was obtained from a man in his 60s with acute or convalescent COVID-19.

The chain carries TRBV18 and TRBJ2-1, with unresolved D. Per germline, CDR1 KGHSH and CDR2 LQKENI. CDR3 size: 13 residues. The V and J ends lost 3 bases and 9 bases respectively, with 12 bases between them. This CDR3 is CASSPRQPPEQFF. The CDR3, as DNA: TGTGCCAGCTCACCCAGGCAGCCTCCTGAGCAGTTCTTC.

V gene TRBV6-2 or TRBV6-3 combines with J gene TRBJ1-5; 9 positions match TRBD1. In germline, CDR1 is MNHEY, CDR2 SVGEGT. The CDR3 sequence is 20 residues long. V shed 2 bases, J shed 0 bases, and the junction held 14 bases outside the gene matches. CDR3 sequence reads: CASSYPGQGWNEYSNQPQHF. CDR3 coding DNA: TGTGCCAGCAGTTACCCCGGACAGGGGTGGAACGAGTATAGCAATCAGCCCCAGCATTTT.

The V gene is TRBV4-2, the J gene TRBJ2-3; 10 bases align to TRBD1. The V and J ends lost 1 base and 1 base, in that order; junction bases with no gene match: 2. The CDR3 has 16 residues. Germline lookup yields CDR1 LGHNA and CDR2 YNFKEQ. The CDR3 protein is CASSQAGQGGTDTQYF. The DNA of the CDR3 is TGTGCCAGCAGCCAAGCCGGACAGGGGGGCACAGATACGCAGTATTTT.

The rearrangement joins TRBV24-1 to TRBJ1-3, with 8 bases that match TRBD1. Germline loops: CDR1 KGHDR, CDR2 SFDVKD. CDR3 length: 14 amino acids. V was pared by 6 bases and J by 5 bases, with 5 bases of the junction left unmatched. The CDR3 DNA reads TGTGCCACCAGTCCCGGACAGGGCAGAAACACCATATATTTT. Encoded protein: CATSPGQGRNTIYF.

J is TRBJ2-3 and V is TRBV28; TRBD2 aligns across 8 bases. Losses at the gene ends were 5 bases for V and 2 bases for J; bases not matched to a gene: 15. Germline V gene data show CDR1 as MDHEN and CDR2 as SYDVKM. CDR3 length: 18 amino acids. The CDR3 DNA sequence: TGTGCCAGCAGTACCACCCTAGCGGGCCACGCCGACACAGATACGCAGTATTTT. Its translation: CASSTTLAGHADTDTQYF.

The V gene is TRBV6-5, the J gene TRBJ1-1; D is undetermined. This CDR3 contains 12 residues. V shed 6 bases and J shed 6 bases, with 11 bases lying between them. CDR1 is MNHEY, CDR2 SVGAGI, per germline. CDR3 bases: TGTGCCAGCAGCAAGAATACAGCTGAAGCTTTCTTT. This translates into CASSKNTAEAFF.

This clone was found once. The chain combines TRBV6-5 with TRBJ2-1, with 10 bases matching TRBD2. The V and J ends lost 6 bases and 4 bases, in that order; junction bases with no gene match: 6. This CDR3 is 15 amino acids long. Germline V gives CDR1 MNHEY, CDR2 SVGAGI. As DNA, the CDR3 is TGTGCCAGCAGACTCGAGCGGGGGGGATACAATGAGCAGTTCTTC. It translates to CASRLERGGYNEQFF.

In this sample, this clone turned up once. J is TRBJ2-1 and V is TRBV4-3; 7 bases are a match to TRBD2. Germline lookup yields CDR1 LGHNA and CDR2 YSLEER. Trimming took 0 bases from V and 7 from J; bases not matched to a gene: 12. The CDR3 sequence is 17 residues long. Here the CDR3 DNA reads TGCGCCAGCAGCCAAGACTTCTACCCGCGGGGACTAAATGAGCAGTTCTTC. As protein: CASSQDFYPRGLNEQFF.

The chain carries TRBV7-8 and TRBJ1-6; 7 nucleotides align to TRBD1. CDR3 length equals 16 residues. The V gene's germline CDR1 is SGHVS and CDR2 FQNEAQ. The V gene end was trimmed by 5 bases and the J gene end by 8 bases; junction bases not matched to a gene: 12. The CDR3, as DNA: TGTGCCAGCAGCGTAAAGGGCCCAGGGGGATATTCACCCCTCCACTTT. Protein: CASSVKGPGGYSPLHF.

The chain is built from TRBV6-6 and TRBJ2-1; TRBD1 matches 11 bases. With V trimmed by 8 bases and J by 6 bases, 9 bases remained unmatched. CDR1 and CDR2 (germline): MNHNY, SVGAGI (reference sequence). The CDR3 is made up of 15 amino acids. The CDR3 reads CASSSGTGGSNEQFF. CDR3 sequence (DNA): TGTGCCAGCTCTTCCGGGACAGGGGGTTCCAATGAGCAGTTCTTC.

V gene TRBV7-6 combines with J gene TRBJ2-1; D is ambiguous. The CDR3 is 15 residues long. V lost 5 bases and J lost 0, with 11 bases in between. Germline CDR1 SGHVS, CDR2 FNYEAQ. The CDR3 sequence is CASSPQESSYNEQFF. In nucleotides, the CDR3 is TGTGCCAGCAGCCCTCAGGAAAGCTCCTACAATGAGCAGTTCTTC.

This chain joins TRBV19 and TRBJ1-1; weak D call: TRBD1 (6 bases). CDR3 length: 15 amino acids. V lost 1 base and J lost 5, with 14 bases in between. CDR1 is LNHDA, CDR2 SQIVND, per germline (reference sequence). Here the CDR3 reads CASSIGGRGRTEAFF. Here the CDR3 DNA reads TGTGCCAGTAGTATAGGGGGCAGGGGTAGGACTGAAGCTTTCTTT.

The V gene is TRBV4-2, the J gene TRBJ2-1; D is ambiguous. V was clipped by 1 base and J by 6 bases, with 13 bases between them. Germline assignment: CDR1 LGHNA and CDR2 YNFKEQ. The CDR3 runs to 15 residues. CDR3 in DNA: TGTGCCAGCAGCCAAGTAACAGAAGTAGGCAATGAGCAGTTCTTC. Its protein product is CASSQVTEVGNEQFF.

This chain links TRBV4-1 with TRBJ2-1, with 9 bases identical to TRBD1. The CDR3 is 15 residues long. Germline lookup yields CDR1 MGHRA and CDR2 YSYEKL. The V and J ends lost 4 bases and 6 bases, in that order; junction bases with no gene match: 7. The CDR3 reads CASSPGDRDTNEQFF. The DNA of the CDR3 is TGCGCCAGCAGCCCTGGGGACAGGGACACCAATGAGCAGTTCTTC.

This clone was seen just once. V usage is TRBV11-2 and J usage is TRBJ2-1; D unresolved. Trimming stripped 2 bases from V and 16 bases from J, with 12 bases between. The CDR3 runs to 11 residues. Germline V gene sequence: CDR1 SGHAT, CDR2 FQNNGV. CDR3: CASSLIEVFFF. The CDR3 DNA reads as TGTGCCAGCAGCTTAATAGAAGTCTTCTTCTTC.

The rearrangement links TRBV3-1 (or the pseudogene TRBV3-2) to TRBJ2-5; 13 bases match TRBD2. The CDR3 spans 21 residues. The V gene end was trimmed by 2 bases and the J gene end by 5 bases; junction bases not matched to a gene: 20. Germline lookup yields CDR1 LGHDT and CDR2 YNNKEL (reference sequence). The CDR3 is CASSQPRTSGRMVGPGETQYF. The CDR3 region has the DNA TGTGCCAGCAGCCAACCCCGGACTAGCGGGAGAATGGTGGGGCCGGGGGAGACCCAGTACTTC.

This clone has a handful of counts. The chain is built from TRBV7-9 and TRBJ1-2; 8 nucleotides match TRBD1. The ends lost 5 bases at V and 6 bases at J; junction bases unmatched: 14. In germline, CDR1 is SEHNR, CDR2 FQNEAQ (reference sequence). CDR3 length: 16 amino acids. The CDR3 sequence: CASSPRQGAQVNGYTF. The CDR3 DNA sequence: TGTGCCAGCAGCCCCAGGCAGGGGGCGCAGGTGAATGGCTACACCTTC.

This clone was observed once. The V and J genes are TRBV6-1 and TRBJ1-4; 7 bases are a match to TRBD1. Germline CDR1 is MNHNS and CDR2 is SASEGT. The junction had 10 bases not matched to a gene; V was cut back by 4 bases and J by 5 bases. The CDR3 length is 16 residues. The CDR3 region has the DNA TGTGCCAGCAGTGCGCGACCGGGACAGAGCAATGAAAAACTGTTTTTT. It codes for CASSARPGQSNEKLFF.

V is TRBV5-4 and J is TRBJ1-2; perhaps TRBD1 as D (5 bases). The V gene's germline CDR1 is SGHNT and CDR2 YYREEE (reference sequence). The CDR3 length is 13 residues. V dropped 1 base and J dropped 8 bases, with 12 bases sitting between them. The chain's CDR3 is CASSLLRGWGYTF. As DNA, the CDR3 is TGTGCCAGCAGCTTGCTTAGGGGATGGGGCTACACCTTC. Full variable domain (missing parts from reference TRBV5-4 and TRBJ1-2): ETGVTQSPTHLIKTRGQQVTLRCSSQSGHNTVSWYQQALGQGPQFIFQYYREEENGRGNFPPRFSGLQFPNYSSELNVNALELDDSALYLCASSLLRGWGYTFGSGTRLTVV.

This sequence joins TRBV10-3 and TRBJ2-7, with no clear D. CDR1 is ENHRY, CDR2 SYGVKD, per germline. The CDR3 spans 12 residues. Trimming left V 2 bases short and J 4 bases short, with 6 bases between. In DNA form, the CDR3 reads TGTGCCATCAGTGAGGCCAGGTACGAGCAGTACTTC. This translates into CAISEARYEQYF.

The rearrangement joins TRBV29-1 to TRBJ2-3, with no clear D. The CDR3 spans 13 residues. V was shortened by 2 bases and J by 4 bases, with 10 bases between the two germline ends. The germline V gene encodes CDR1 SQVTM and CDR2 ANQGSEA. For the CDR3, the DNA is TGCAGCGTTGAACCAGGTCGGCCAGATACGCAGTATTTT. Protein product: CSVEPGRPDTQYF.

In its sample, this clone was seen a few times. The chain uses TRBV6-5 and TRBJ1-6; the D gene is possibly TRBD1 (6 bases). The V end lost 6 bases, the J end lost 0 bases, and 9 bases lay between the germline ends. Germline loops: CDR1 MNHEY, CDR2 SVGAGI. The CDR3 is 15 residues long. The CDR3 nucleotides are TGTGCCAGCAGGCCGGACAGCTCCTATAATTCACCCCTCCACTTT. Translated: CASRPDSSYNSPLHF.

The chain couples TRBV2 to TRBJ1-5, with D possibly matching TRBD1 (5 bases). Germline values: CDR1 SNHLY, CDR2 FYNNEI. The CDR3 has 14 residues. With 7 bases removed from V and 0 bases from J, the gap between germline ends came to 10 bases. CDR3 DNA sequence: TGTGCCAGCATGGGGCAGTATAGCAATCAGCCCCAGCATTTT. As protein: CASMGQYSNQPQHF.

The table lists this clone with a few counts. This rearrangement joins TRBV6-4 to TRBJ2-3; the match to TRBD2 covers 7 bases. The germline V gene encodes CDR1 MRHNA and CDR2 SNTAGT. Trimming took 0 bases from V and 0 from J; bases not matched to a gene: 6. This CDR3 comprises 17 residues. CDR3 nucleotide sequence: TGTGCCAGCAGTGACTCGCCCCCGGGGGGAAGCACAGATACGCAGTATTTT. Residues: CASSDSPPGGSTDTQYF.

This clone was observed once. The CDR3 spells CASSLGTGPYEQYF. The CDR3 nucleotides are TGTGCCAGCAGCCTTGGGACAGGTCCCTACGAGCAGTACTTC. J is TRBJ2-7 and V is TRBV11-2; 8 nucleotides align to TRBD1. Trimming took 5 bases from V and 2 from J; bases not matched to a gene: 5. From germline, CDR1 is SGHAT and CDR2 FQNNGV. The CDR3 has 14 residues.

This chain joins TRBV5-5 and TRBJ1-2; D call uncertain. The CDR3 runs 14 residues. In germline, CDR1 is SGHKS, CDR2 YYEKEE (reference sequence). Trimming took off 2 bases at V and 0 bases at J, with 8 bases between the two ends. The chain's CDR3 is CASSFYATNYGYTF. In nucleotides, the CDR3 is TGTGCCAGCAGCTTTTATGCGACTAACTATGGCTACACCTTC.

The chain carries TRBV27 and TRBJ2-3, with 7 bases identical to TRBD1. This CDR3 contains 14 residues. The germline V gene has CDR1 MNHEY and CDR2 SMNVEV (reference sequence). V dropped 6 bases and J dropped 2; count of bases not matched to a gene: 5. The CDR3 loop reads CASSDRVHTDTQYF. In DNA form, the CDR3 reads TGTGCCAGCAGCGACAGGGTTCACACAGATACGCAGTATTTT.